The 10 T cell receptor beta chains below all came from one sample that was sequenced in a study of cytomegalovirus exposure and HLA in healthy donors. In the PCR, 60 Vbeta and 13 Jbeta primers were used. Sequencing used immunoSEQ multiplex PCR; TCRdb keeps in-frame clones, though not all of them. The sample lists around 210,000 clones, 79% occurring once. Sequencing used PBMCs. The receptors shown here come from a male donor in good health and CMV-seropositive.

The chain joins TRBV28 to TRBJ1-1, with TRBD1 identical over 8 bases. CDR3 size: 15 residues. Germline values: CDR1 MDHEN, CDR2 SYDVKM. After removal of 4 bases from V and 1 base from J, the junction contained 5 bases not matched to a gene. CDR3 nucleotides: TGTGCCAGCAGTTACCTAGGGACAGGGAACACTGAAGCTTTCTTT. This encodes CASSYLGTGNTEAFF.

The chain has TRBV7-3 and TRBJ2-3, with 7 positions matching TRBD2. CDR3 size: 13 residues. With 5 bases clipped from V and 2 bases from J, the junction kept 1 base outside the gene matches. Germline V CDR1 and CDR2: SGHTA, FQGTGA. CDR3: CASSRDYTDTQYF. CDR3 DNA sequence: TGTGCCAGCAGCAGGGACTACACAGATACGCAGTATTTT.

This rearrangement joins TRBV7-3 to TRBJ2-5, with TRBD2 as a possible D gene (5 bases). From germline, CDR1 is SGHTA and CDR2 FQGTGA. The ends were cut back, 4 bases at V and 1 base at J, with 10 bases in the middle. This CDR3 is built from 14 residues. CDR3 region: CASSSVAGQETQYF. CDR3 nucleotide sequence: TGTGCCAGCAGCTCCGTCGCGGGCCAAGAGACCCAGTACTTC.

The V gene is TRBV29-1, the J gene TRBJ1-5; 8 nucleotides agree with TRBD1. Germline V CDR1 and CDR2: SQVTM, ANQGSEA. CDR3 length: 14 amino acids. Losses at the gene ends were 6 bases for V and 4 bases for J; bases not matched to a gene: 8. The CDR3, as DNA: TGCAGCGTGAGGACAGGGAGTCTTAATCAGCCCCAGCATTTT. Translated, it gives CSVRTGSLNQPQHF.

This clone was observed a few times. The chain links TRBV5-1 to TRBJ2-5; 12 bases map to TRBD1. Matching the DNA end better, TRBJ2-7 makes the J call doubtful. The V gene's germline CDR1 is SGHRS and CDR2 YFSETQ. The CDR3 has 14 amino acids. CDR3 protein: CASSLGTGGDEQYF. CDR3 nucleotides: TGCGCCAGCAGCCTAGGGACAGGGGGCGACGAGCAGTACTTC.

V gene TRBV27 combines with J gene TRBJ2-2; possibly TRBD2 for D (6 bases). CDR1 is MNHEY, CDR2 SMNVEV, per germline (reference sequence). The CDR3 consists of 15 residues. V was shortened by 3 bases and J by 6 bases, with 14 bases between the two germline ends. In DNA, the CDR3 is TGTGCCAGCAGTTTGGAGGGTGTGGTAGCCGGGGAGCTGTTTTTT. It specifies CASSLEGVVAGELFF.

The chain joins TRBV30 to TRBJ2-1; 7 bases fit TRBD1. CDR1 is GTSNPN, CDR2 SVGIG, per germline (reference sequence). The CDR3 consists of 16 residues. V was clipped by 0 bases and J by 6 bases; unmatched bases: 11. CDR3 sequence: CAWSVLGDRVINEQFF. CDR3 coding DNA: TGTGCCTGGAGTGTACTTGGGGACAGAGTTATCAATGAGCAGTTCTTC. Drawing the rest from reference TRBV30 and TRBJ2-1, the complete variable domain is SQTIHQWPATLVQPVGSPLSLECTVEGTSNPNLYWYRQAAGRGLQLLFYSVGIGQISSEVPQNLSASRPQDRQFILSSKKLLLSDSGFYLCAWSVLGDRVINEQFFGPGTRLTVL.

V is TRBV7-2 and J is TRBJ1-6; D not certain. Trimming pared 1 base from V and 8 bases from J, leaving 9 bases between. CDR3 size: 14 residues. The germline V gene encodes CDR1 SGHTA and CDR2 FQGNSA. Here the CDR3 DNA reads TGTGCCAGCAGCTTAGTAGGGAGCGATTCACCCCTCCACTTT. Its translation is CASSLVGSDSPLHF.

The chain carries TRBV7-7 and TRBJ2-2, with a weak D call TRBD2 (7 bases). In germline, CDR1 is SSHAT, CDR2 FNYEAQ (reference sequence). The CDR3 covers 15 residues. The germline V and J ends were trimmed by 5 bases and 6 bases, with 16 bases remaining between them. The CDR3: CASSATGGVSGELFF. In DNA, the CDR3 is TGTGCCAGCAGCGCCACGGGGGGCGTATCCGGGGAGCTGTTTTTT. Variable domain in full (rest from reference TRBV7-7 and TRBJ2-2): GAGVSQSPRYKVTKRGQDVTLRCDPISSHATLYWYQQALGQGPEFLTYFNYEAQPDKSGLPSDRFSAERPEGSISTLTIQRTEQRDSAMYRCASSATGGVSGELFFGEGSRLTVL.

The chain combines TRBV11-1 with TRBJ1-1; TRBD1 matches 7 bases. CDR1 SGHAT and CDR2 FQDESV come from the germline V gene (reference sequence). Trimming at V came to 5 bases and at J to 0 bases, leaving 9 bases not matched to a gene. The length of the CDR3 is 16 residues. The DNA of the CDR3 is TGTGCCAGCAGCGAAACAGGGGCCGGGGTGAACACTGAAGCTTTCTTT. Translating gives CASSETGAGVNTEAFF. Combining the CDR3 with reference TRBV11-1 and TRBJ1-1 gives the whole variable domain EAEVAQSPRYKITEKSQAVAFWCDPISGHATLYWYRQILGQGPELLVQFQDESVVDDSQLPKDRFSAERLKGVDSTLKIQPAELGDSAMYLCASSETGAGVNTEAFFGQGTRLTVV.